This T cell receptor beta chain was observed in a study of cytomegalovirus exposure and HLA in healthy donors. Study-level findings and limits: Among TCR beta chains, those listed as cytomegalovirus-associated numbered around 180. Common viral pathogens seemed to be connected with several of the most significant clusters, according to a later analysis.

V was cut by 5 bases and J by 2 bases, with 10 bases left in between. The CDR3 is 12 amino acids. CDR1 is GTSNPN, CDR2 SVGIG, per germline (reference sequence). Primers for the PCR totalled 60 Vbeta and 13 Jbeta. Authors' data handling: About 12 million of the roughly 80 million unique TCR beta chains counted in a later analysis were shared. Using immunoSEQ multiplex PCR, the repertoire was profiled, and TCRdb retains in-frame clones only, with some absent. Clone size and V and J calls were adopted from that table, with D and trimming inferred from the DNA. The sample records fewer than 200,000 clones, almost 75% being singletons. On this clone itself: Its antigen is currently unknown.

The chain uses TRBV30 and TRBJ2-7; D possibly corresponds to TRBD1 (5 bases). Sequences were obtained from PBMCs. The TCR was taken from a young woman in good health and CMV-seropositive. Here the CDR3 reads CAWGVTAYEQYF. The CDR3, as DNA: TGTGCCTGGGGGGTGACAGCCTACGAGCAGTACTTC.